Presented here are 29 T cell receptor beta chains from one specimen sequenced in a study of molecular identifiers for immune sequencing clone quantification. TCRdb re-analysed the PCR reads in MiXCR, keeping a single row per CDR3 protein. This table holds 400,000 to 600,000 distinct CDR3 sequences, about 22% found once. Specimen: naive CD8+ T cells from blood, with Jurkat cell RNA spiked in. Specified subset: FACS-sorted CD8+CD4-CCR7+CD45RA+ naive T cells. The receptors derive from a human donor in good health. Some libraries in this study had Jurkat cell RNA spiked in.

The table lists this clonotype with a few counts. The J gene is TRBJ2-5, the V gene TRBV7-8; possibly TRBD1 or TRBD2 for D (6 bases each). The V and J ends lost 2 bases and 2 bases respectively, with 12 bases between them. This CDR3 has 15 amino acids. The V gene's germline CDR1 is SGHVS and CDR2 FQNEAQ. The CDR3, as DNA: TGTGCCAGCAGCTTAATGACAGGACTACAAGAGACCCAGTACTTC. Its translation: CASSLMTGLQETQYF.

A few counts support this clonotype. V is TRBV19 and J is TRBJ1-1; tentatively, D is TRBD1 (5 bases). The germline V and J ends were trimmed by 6 bases and 1 base, with 15 bases remaining between them. Germline V CDR1 and CDR2: LNHDA, SQIVND (reference sequence). There are 15 residues in the CDR3. The CDR3 nucleotides are TGTGCCAGTAGCACAATATGGGGGACGAACACTGAAGCTTTCTTT. It specifies CASSTIWGTNTEAFF.

This clonotype was seen at least ten times. The chain links TRBV5-8 to TRBJ2-5; the match to TRBD1 covers 11 bases. V lost 0 bases and J lost 1; bases outside the gene matches: 2. The CDR3 is made up of 16 amino acids. Germline lookup yields CDR1 SGHTS and CDR2 YDEGEE. The CDR3: CASSLGTGGLQETQYF. CDR3 nucleotide sequence: TGTGCCAGCAGCTTGGGGACAGGGGGCCTCCAAGAGACCCAGTACTTC.

The chain uses TRBV2 and TRBJ2-3; D might be TRBD2 (6 bases). Germline CDR1 and CDR2: SNHLY and FYNNEI. This CDR3 has 17 amino acids. The V end was cut by 1 base, the J end by 2 bases, with 16 bases between. The CDR3 coding sequence is TGTGCCAGCAGTGAAGGGGGAGGACTGAGCCTCACAGATACGCAGTATTTT. The encoded protein is CASSEGGGLSLTDTQYF.

This clonotype has only one observation. Given a much more abundant clone one base away, this may be a read error. The chain has TRBV20-1 and TRBJ2-7; D is perhaps TRBD2 (6 bases). Germline CDR1 and CDR2: DFQATT and SNEGSKA (reference sequence). Trimming removed 6 bases from V and 2 bases from J, with 14 bases in between. The CDR3 has 13 amino acids. CDR3: CSAAGLHTYEQYF. The CDR3 bases are TGCAGTGCCGCGGGACTTCATACCTACGAGCAGTACTTC.

This clonotype turned up a few times. The CDR3 here is CASSQDNTAGYGYTF. The CDR3 DNA is TGCGCCAGCAGCCAAGATAACACCGCTGGCTATGGCTACACCTTC. The chain couples TRBV4-3 to TRBJ1-2, with D unresolved. This CDR3 region has 15 residues. Germline CDR1 is LGHNA and CDR2 is YSLEER. V lost 0 bases and J lost 4, with 12 bases in between.

This clonotype was recorded only once. A much larger clone sits a single nucleotide away, making a read error possible. This chain uses TRBV12-3 or TRBV12-4 with TRBJ1-5, with no clear D. V dropped 5 bases and J dropped 3 bases, with 11 bases sitting between them. The CDR3 consists of 14 residues. The DNA of the CDR3 is TGTGCCAGCAGTATGCCGAGCCCCAATCAGCCCCAGCATTTT. Its protein is CASSMPSPNQPQHF.

This clonotype has a handful of counts. V is TRBV28 and J is TRBJ2-4, with 8 positions matching TRBD1. Per the germline V gene, CDR1 is MDHEN and CDR2 is SYDVKM. The CDR3 totals 14 residues. The V and J ends lost 3 bases and 9 bases, in that order; junction bases with no gene match: 7. CDR3 coding DNA: TGTGCCAGCAGTTTTGACAGGGGTTGGGGCATTCAGTACTTC. Amino acid sequence: CASSFDRGWGIQYF.

Concerning this clonotype: One end of the junction is discordant with germline, which a read error may explain. The chain employs TRBV7-9 and TRBJ1-4; 8 nucleotides align to TRBD1. The germline V gene encodes CDR1 SEHNR and CDR2 FQNEAQ (reference sequence). CDR3 length: 15 residues. The CDR3 loop reads CASPSGRGRNERLFF. CDR3 sequence (DNA): TGTGCCAGCCCCTCGGGCAGGGGGCGAAATGAAAGACTGTTTTTT.

In this sample, this clonotype turned up many times. J is TRBJ1-1 and V is TRBV30; 9 bases are shared with TRBD1. The germline gives CDR1 GTSNPN, CDR2 SVGIG (reference sequence). CDR3 length equals 13 residues. J lost 7 bases, V lost 4 bases, and 7 bases had no gene match. The CDR3 region is CAWTQGAGGEAFF. The DNA of the CDR3 is TGTGCCTGGACACAGGGGGCCGGGGGTGAAGCTTTCTTT. The variable domain in full, with the rest retrieved from reference TRBV30 and TRBJ1-1, is SQTIHQWPATLVQPVGSPLSLECTVEGTSNPNLYWYRQAAGRGLQLLFYSVGIGQISSEVPQNLSASRPQDRQFILSSKKLLLSDSGFYLCAWTQGAGGEAFFGQGTRLTVV.

This clonotype was counted a few times. The V gene is TRBV11-2, the J gene TRBJ1-1; weak D call: TRBD1 (6 bases). The germline CDR1 and CDR2 sequences are SGHAT and FQNNGV. V gave up 4 bases and J gave up 1 base, with 10 bases separating them. The CDR3 totals 14 residues. Written as DNA, the CDR3 is TGTGCCAGCAGCTGGAGGGGACAGAACACTGAAGCTTTCTTT. Translated: CASSWRGQNTEAFF.

This clonotype was counted at least ten times. The V call is TRBV7-9, the J call TRBJ1-4; the D is unclear. The V end was cut by 5 bases, the J end by 7 bases, with 8 bases between. CDR3 length: 12 amino acids. CDR1 is SEHNR, CDR2 FQNEAQ, per germline (reference sequence). The CDR3 loop reads CASSPVSEKLFF. CDR3 sequence (DNA): TGTGCCAGCAGCCCAGTGAGTGAAAAACTGTTTTTT.

This clonotype was seen ten or more times. The chain links TRBV27 to TRBJ1-2; D call uncertain. V dropped 2 bases and J dropped 2 bases, with 6 bases sitting between them. Germline values: CDR1 MNHEY, CDR2 SMNVEV (reference sequence). The CDR3 is 13 amino acids. The CDR3 region has the DNA TGTGCCAGCAGTTTAGGAGGGAACTATGGCTACACCTTC. Translating gives CASSLGGNYGYTF.

This clonotype has at least ten counts. The V and J genes are TRBV6-5 and TRBJ1-1; TRBD1 matches at 8 bases. The CDR3 spans 14 residues. The V and J ends lost 6 bases and 3 bases, in that order; junction bases with no gene match: 6. Germline lookup yields CDR1 MNHEY and CDR2 SVGAGI. The CDR3 protein is CASSHDRGHTEAFF. CDR3 DNA: TGTGCCAGCAGCCACGACAGGGGACACACTGAAGCTTTCTTT.

This clonotype was observed a few times. The chain carries TRBV4-1 and TRBJ2-7; 10 nucleotides match TRBD1. This CDR3 comprises 17 residues. Per germline, CDR1 MGHRA and CDR2 YSYEKL. Losses at the gene ends were 4 bases for V and 3 bases for J; bases not matched to a gene: 12. The CDR3 DNA follows: TGCGCCAGCAGCCCGCGAAGGCCTGGACAGGGGGTCTACGAGCAGTACTTC. This translates into CASSPRRPGQGVYEQYF.

This clonotype was counted a few times. The chain links TRBV7-9 to TRBJ2-7; TRBD2 matches at 7 bases. This CDR3 region has 15 residues. Unmatched junction bases numbered 12, after V lost 4 bases and J lost 6 bases. From germline, CDR1 is SEHNR and CDR2 FQNEAQ (reference sequence). Here the CDR3 reads CASSSEGGASGEQYF. The CDR3, as DNA: TGTGCCAGCAGCTCCGAGGGAGGGGCTAGCGGCGAGCAGTACTTC.

This clonotype has more than one count but fewer than ten. The rearrangement joins TRBV25-1 to TRBJ2-1; 8 bases map to TRBD2. There are 16 residues in the CDR3. CDR1 is MGHDK and CDR2 is SYGVNS in the germline V gene. J lost 6 bases, V lost 1 base, and 8 bases had no gene match. The CDR3 protein is CASSEFGGGPSNEQFF. As DNA, the CDR3 is TGTGCCAGCAGTGAATTTGGCGGGGGGCCTTCCAATGAGCAGTTCTTC. The full variable domain, completed using reference TRBV25-1 and TRBJ2-1, is EADIYQTPRYLVIGTGKKITLECSQTMGHDKMYWYQQDPGMELHLIHYSYGVNSTEKGDLSSESTVSRIRTEHFPLTLESARPSHTSQYLCASSEFGGGPSNEQFFGPGTRLTVL.

This chain links TRBV28 with TRBJ2-5, with a weak D call TRBD1 (5 bases). Trimming shortened V by 3 bases and J by 7 bases, and 18 bases separated the two germline ends. Germline assignment: CDR1 MDHEN and CDR2 SYDVKM. This CDR3 is built from 15 residues. The CDR3 is CASSFPTQAQGTQYF. CDR3 nucleotide sequence: TGTGCCAGCAGTTTCCCCACTCAGGCCCAGGGGACCCAGTACTTC.

This clonotype was detected a few times. The chain recombines TRBV9 with TRBJ2-1, with D perhaps being TRBD1 or TRBD2 (5 bases each). With 0 bases removed from V and 8 bases from J, the gap between germline ends came to 21 bases. This CDR3 is 17 amino acids long. Germline V gene sequence: CDR1 SGDLS, CDR2 YYNGEE. The CDR3: CASSVASGATQPDEQFF. CDR3 nucleotides: TGTGCCAGCAGCGTAGCCTCCGGGGCCACCCAACCGGATGAGCAGTTCTTC.

The DNA for the CDR3 is TGTGCCAGCAGTTTCTCCCGACACGGAGCGGGGGGGCAAGATCCAGATACGCAGTATTTT. Translating it yields CASSFSRHGAGGQDPDTQYF. This chain joins TRBV27 and TRBJ2-3; 10 nucleotides agree with TRBD2. CDR3 length: 20 residues. CDR1 and CDR2 (germline): MNHEY, SMNVEV (reference sequence). V dropped 3 bases and J dropped 4; count of bases not matched to a gene: 19.

The table lists this clonotype with many counts. The rearrangement links TRBV28 to TRBJ2-7; 11 nucleotides agree with TRBD2. With V trimmed by 5 bases and J by 2 bases, 2 bases remained unmatched. This CDR3 has 14 residues. Germline V gene lookup returns CDR1 MDHEN and CDR2 SYDVKM. CDR3 protein: CASSMGLAAYEQYF. The CDR3 DNA follows: TGTGCCAGCAGTATGGGACTAGCGGCCTACGAGCAGTACTTC.

Note on this clonotype: Since a much larger clone is just one base distant, this may be a read error. The rearrangement links TRBV6-2 or TRBV6-3 to TRBJ2-7; no clear D. The CDR3 length is 15 residues. CDR1 is MNHEY and CDR2 is SVGEGT in the germline V gene. CDR3 in amino acids: CASSYRTRYSHEQYF. CDR3 nucleotide sequence: TGTGCCAGCAGTTACCGGACCAGGTACTCCCACGAGCAGTACTTC.

The rearrangement links TRBV19 to TRBJ1-5; no clear D. CDR1 and CDR2 (germline): LNHDA, SQIVND (reference sequence). The CDR3 has 15 amino acids. The V end was cut by 3 bases, the J end by 6 bases, with 15 bases between. This CDR3 is CASSIGMGSGQPQHF. Here the CDR3 DNA reads TGTGCCAGTAGTATTGGTATGGGCTCGGGTCAGCCCCAGCATTTT.

This clonotype was observed at least ten times. The gene calls are TRBV14 and TRBJ2-2, with 8 positions matching TRBD2. The CDR3 has 17 residues. Losses at the gene ends were 4 bases for V and 1 base for J; bases not matched to a gene: 8. CDR1 and CDR2 from the germline V gene are SGHDN and FVKESK. Here the CDR3 reads CASSPRDSGMNTGELFF. In nucleotides, the CDR3 is TGTGCCAGCAGCCCCCGTGATAGCGGGATGAACACCGGGGAGCTGTTTTTT.

Turning to this clonotype: A much bigger clone sits one base away, suggesting this may be a read error. The J gene is TRBJ1-1, the V gene TRBV5-1, with 10 bases that match TRBD1. From germline, CDR1 is SGHRS and CDR2 YFSETQ. Trimming removed 4 bases from V and 5 bases from J; junction bases left unmatched: 14. CDR3 length equals 17 residues. The CDR3 is CASSRVPGQGLLTEAFF. The CDR3 DNA follows: TGCGCCAGCAGCCGCGTCCCGGGACAGGGGCTGTTGACTGAAGCTTTCTTT. Together with reference TRBV5-1 and TRBJ1-1, the CDR3 gives the full variable domain: KAGVTQTPRYLIKTRGQQVTLSCSPISGHRSVSWYQQTPGQGLQFLFEYFSETQRNKGNFPGRFSGRQFSNSRSEMNVSTLELGDSALYLCASSRVPGQGLLTEAFFGQGTRLTVV.

This chain joins TRBV7-9 and TRBJ2-7, with TRBD2 as a possible D gene (5 bases). Germline assignment: CDR1 SEHNR and CDR2 FQNEAQ (reference sequence). The length of the CDR3 is 15 residues. With 5 bases removed from V and 3 bases from J, the gap between germline ends came to 17 bases. The CDR3 region has the DNA TGTGCCAGCAGCGACGGACTGGAAATGGACTACGAGCAGTACTTC. Amino acids: CASSDGLEMDYEQYF.

This clonotype was observed a few times. The chain has TRBV7-6 and TRBJ2-1; 10 bases agree with TRBD2. The V gene's germline CDR1 is SGHVS and CDR2 FNYEAQ. V was pared by 1 base and J by 0 bases, with 3 bases of the junction left unmatched. This CDR3 contains 17 residues. This CDR3 is CASSLDASGSSYNEQFF. DNA of the CDR3: TGTGCCAGCAGCTTAGACGCTAGCGGGAGCTCCTACAATGAGCAGTTCTTC.

V and J are TRBV7-6 and TRBJ1-2; unclear D gene. The CDR3 totals 13 residues. Trimming shortened V by 5 bases and J by 3 bases, and 10 bases separated the two germline ends. CDR1 is SGHVS, CDR2 FNYEAQ, per germline. DNA of the CDR3: TGTGCCAGCAGCCCCACAGAGCACTATGGCTACACCTTC. It is translated as CASSPTEHYGYTF.

Details on this clonotype: With a much larger clone just one base away, this may be a read error. The J gene is TRBJ1-1, the V gene TRBV7-9; D remains ambiguous. Germline CDR1 SEHNR, CDR2 FQNEAQ (reference sequence). Trimming removed 0 bases from V and 10 bases from J, with 15 bases in between. CDR3 length: 14 amino acids. The CDR3 DNA follows: TGTGCCAGCAGCTTAGCGGAGGGTCCCGTCGTAGCTTTCTTT. This sequence encodes CASSLAEGPVVAFF.